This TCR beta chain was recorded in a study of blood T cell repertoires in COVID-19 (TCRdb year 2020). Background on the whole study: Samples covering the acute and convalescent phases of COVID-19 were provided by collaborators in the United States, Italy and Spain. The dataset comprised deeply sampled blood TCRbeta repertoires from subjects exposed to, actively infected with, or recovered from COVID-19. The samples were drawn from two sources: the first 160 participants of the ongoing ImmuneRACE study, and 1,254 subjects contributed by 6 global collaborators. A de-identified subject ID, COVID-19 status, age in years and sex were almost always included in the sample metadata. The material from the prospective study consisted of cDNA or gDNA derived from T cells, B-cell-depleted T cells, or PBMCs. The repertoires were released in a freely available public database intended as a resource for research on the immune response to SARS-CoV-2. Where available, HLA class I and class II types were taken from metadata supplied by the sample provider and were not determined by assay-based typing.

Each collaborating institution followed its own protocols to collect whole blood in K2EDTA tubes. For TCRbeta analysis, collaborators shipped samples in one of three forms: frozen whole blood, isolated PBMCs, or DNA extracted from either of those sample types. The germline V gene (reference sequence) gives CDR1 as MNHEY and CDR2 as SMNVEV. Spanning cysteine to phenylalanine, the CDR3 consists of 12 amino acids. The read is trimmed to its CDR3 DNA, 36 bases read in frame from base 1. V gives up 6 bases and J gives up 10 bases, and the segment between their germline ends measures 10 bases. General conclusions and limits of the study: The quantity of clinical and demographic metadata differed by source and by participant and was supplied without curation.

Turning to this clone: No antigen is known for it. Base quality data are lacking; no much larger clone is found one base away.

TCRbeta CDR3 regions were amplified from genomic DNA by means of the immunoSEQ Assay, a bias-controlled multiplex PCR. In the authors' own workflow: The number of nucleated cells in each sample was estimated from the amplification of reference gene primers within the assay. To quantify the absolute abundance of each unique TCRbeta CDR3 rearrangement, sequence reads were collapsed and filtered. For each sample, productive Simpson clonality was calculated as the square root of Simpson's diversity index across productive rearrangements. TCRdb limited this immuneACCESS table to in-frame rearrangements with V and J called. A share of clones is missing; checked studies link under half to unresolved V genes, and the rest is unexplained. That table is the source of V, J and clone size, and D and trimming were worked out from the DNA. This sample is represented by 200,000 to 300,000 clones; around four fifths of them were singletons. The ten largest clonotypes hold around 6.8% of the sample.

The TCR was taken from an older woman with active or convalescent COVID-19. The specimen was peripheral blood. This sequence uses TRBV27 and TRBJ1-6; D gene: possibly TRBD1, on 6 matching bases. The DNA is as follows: TGTGCCAGCAGCAATAGGGGGTCACCCCTCCACTTT. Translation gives CASSNRGSPLHF.